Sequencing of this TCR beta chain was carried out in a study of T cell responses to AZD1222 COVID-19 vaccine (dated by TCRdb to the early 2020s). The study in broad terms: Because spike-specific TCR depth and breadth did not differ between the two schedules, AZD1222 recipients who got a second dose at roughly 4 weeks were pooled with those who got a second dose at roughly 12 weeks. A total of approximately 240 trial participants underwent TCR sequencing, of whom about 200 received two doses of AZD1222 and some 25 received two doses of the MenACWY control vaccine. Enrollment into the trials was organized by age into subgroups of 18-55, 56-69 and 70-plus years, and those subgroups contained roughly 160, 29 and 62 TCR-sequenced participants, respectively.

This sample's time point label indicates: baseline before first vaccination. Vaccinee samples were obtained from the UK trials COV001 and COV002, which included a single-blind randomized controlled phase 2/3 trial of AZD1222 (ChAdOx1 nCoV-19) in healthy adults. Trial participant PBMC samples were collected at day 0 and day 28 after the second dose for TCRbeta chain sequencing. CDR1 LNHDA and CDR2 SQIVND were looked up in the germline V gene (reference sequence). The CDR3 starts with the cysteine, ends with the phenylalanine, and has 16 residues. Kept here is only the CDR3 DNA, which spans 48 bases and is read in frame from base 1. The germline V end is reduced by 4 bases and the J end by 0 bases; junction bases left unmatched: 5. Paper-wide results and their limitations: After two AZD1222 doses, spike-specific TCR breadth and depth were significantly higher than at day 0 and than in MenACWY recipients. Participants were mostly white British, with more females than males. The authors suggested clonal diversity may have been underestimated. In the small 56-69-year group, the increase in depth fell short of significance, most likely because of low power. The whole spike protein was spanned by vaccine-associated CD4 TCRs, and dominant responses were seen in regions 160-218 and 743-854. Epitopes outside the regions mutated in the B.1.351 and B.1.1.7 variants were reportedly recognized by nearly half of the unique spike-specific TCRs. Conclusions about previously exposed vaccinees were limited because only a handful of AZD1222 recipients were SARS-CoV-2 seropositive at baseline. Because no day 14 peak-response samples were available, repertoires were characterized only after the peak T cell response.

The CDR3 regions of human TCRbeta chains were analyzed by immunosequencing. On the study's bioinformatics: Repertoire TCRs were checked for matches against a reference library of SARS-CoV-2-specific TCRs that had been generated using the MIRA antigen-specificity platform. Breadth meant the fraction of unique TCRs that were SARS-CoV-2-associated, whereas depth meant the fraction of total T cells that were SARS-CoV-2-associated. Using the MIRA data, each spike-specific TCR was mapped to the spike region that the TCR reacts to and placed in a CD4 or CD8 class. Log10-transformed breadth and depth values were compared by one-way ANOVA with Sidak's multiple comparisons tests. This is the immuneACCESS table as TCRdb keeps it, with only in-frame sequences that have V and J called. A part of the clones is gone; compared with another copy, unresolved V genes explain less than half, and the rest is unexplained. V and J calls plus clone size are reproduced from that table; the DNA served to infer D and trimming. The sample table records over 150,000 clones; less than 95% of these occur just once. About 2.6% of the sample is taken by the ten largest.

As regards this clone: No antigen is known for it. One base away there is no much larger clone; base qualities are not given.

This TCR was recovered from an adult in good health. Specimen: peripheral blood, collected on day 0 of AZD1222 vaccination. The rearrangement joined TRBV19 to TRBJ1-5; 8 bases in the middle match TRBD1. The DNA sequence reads TGTGCCAGTAGTAGGGGACAGGCGATTAGCAATCAGCCCCAGCATTTT. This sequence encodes CASSRGQAISNQPQHF.